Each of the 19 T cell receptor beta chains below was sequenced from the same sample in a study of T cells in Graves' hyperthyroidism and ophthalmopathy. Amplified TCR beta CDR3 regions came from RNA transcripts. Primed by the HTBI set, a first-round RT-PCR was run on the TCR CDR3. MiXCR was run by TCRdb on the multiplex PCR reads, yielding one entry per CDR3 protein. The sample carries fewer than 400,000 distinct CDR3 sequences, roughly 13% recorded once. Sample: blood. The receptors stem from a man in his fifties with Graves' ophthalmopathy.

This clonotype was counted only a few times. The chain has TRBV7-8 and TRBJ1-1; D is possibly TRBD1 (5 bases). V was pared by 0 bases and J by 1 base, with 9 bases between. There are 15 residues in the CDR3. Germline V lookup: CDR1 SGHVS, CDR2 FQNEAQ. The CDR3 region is CASSLAGGSNTEAFF. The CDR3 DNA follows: TGTGCCAGCAGCTTAGCTGGGGGGTCGAACACTGAAGCTTTCTTT.

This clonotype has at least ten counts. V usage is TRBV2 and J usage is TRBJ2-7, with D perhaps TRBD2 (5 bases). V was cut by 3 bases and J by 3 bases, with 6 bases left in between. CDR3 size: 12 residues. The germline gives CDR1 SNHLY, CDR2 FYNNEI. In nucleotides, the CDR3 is TGTGCCAGCAGTGATGAGGGCTACGAGCAGTACTTC. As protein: CASSDEGYEQYF.

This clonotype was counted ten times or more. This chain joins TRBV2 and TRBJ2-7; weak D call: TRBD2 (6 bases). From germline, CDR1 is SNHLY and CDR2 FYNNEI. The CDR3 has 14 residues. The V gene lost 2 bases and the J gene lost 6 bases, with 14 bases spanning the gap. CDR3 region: CASSEWTNKGEQYF. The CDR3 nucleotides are TGTGCCAGCAGTGAATGGACTAATAAGGGCGAGCAGTACTTC.

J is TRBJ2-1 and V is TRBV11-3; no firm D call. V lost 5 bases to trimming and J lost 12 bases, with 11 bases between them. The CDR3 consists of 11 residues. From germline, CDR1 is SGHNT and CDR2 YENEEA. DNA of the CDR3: TGTGCCAGCAGCGGCACGGTCCGGCAGTTCTTC. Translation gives CASSGTVRQFF.

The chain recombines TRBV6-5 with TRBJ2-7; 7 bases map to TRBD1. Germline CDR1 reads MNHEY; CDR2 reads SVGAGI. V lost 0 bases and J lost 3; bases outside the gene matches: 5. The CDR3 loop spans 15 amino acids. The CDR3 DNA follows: TGTGCCAGCAGTTACTCGGGCAGGGGGATCTACGAGCAGTACTTC. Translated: CASSYSGRGIYEQYF.

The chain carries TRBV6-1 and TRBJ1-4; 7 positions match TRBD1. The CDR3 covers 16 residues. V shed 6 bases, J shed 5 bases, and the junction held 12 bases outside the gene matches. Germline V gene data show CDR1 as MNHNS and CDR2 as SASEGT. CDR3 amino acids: CASSSSIRQGNEKLFF. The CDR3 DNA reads TGTGCCAGCAGCTCCTCAATACGACAGGGAAATGAAAAACTGTTTTTT.

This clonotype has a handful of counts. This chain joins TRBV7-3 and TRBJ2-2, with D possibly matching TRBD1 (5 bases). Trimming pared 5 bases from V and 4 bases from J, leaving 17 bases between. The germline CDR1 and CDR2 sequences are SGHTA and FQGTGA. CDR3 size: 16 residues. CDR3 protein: CASSETRTSLTGELFF. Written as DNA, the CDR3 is TGTGCCAGCAGCGAAACAAGGACAAGTCTCACCGGGGAGCTGTTTTTT.

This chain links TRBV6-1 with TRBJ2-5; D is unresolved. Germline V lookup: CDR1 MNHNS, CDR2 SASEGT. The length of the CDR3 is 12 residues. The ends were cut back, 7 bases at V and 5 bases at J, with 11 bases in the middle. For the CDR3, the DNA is TGTGCCAGCAATCGTGGTTGGGAGACCCAGTACTTC. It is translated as CASNRGWETQYF.

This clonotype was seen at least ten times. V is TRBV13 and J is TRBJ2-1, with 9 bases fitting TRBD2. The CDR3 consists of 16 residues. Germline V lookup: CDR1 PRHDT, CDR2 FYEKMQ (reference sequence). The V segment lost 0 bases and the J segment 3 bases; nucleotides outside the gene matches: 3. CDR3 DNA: TGTGCCAGCAGCTTAGGTGGTAGCGGGAGCTACAATGAGCAGTTCTTC. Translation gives CASSLGGSGSYNEQFF.

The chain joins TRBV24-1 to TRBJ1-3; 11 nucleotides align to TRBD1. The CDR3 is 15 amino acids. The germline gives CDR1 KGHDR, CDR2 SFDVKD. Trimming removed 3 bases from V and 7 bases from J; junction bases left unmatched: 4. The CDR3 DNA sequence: TGTGCCACCAGTGATCCTGGGACAGGGGGGAACACCATATATTTT. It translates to CATSDPGTGGNTIYF.

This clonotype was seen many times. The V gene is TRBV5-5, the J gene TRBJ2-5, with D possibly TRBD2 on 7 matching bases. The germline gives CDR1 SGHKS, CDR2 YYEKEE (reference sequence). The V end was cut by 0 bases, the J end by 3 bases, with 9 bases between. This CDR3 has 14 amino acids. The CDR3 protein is CASSLGGGKETQYF. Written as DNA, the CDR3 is TGTGCCAGCAGCTTGGGGGGGGGCAAAGAGACCCAGTACTTC.

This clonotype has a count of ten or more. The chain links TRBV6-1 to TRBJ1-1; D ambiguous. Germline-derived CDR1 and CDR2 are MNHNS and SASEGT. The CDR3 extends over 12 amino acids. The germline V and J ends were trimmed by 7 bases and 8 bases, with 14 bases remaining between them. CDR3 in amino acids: CASNVQRSEAFF. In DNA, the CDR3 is TGTGCCAGCAACGTCCAGCGGAGCGAAGCTTTCTTT.

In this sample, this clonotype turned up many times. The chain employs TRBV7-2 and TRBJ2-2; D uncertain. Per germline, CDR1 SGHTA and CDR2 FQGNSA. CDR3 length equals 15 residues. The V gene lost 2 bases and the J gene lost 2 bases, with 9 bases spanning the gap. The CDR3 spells CASSLMAVNTGELFF. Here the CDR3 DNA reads TGTGCCAGCAGCTTAATGGCGGTAAACACCGGGGAGCTGTTTTTT.

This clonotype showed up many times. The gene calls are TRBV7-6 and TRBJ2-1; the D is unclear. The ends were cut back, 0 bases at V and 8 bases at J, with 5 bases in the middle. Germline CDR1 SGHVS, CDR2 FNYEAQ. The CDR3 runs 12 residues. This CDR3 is CASSLAGYEQFF. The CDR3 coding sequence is TGTGCCAGCAGCTTAGCAGGGTATGAGCAGTTCTTC.

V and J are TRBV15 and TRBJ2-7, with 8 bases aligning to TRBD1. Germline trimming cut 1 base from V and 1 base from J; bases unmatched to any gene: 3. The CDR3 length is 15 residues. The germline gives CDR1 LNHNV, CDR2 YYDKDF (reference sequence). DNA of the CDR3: TGTGCCACCAGCAGAGCGGGACAGGATTCCTACGAGCAGTACTTC. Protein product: CATSRAGQDSYEQYF.

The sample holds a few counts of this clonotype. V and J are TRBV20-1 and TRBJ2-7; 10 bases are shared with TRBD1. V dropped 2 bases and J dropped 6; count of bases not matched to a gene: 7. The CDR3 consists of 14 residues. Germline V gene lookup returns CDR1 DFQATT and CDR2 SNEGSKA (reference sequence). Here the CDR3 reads CSARSGTGAIEQYF. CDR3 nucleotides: TGCAGTGCTAGATCCGGGACAGGGGCTATCGAGCAGTACTTC.

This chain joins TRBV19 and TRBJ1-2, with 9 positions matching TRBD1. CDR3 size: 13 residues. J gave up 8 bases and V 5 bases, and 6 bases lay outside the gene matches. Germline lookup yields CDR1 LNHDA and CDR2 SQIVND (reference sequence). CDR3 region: CASSVPGTGGYTF. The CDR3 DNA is TGTGCCAGTAGTGTTCCCGGGACAGGGGGCTACACCTTC.

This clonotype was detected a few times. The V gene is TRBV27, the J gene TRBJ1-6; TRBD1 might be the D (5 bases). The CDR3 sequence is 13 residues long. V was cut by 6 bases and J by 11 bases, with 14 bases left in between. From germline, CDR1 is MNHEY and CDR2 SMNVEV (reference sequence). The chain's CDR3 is CASSTGFKTPLHF. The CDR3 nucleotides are TGTGCCAGCAGCACAGGATTTAAAACACCCCTCCACTTT.

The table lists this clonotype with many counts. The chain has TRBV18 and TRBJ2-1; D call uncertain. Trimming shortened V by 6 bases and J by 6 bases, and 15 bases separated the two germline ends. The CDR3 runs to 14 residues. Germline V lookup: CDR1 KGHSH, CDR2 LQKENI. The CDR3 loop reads CASSLREVVNEQFF. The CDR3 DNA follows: TGTGCCAGCTCGCTACGTGAAGTAGTCAATGAGCAGTTCTTC.